A selection of T cell receptor beta chains follows, all from one sample in a study of response to subunit inactivated influenza vaccine. TCRdb fed the RT-PCR reads into MiXCR, producing one record per CDR3 protein. Among over 800,000 distinct CDR3 sequences listed, around 20% were seen once. The input for sequencing was PBMCs from blood, taken 4 to 6 days after vaccination. The receptor set was obtained from a middle-aged man who received an inactivated influenza vaccine. Both conserved end residues are part of each CDR3. The order of the fields is clone size, V gene, D gene, J gene, CDR3 protein, CDR3 DNA. D genes are given only for firm matches. Size is stated for part of the rows, as once, few or many counts, or as a class when the clone is expanded.

>NA|TRBV20-1|NA|TRBJ2-7
CSAKDSVGSYEQYF
TGCAGTGCCAAGGACAGCGTGGGTTCCTACGAGCAGTACTTC
>NA|TRBV6-5|NA|TRBJ2-7
CASSLIRTSYEQYF
TGTGCCAGCAGTTTAATCAGAACGAGTTACGAGCAGTACTTC
>few|TRBV9|NA|TRBJ2-1
CASSPDPKAGNEQFF
TGTGCCAGCAGCCCTGACCCGAAGGCCGGTAATGAGCAGTTCTTC
>NA|TRBV9|NA|TRBJ1-2
CASSVAWRGLEFYGYTF
TGTGCCAGCAGCGTAGCTTGGCGGGGGTTGGAGTTCTATGGCTACACCTTC
>few|TRBV10-3|NA|TRBJ2-5
CAISELDVRQETQYF
TGTGCCATCAGTGAGTTGGACGTCAGGCAAGAGACCCAGTACTTC
>NA|TRBV12-3/TRBV12-4|TRBD2|TRBJ2-1
CASSSPSGGHEQFF
TGTGCCAGCAGTTCCCCCTCGGGAGGCCATGAGCAGTTCTTC
>NA|TRBV24-1|TRBD1|TRBJ2-3
CATSETGFTDTQYF
TGTGCCACCAGTGAGACAGGGTTCACAGATACGCAGTATTTT
>few|TRBV5-4|NA|TRBJ2-3
CASSLRGLRLTDTQYF
TGTGCCAGCAGCTTGAGGGGACTGCGACTCACAGATACGCAGTATTTT
>many|TRBV20-1|TRBD2|TRBJ2-7
CSARDAGGPYEQYF
TGCAGTGCTAGAGACGCGGGAGGGCCTTACGAGCAGTACTTC
>many|TRBV7-9|TRBD1|TRBJ1-1
CASSLAGGGTEAFF
TGTGCCAGCAGCTTGGCAGGGGGAGGCACTGAAGCTTTCTTT
>NA|TRBV16|TRBD1|TRBJ2-1
CASSENTGKRQGGHEQFF
TGTGCCAGCAGCGAAAACACGGGAAAGCGACAGGGGGGTCATGAGCAGTTCTTC
>NA|TRBV20-1|NA|TRBJ1-2
CSARDWGDNYGYTF
TGCAGTGCTAGAGATTGGGGGGATAACTATGGCTACACCTTC
>many|TRBV29-1|TRBD2|TRBJ2-7
CSVEDRGTSSYEQYF
TGCAGCGTTGAAGATCGCGGGACTAGCTCCTACGAGCAGTACTTC
>NA|TRBV20-1|TRBD2|TRBJ2-7
CSAKPASGGGEQYF
TGCAGTGCTAAGCCAGCTAGCGGGGGGGGAGAGCAGTACTTC
>few|TRBV20-1|NA|TRBJ2-2
CSAERGPLTGELFF
TGCAGTGCTGAGAGGGGACCCCTCACCGGGGAGCTGTTTTTT
>NA|TRBV4-2|TRBD2|TRBJ2-1
CASSQLPGLGASEQFF
TGTGCCAGCAGCCAACTACCGGGACTAGGAGCTTCTGAGCAGTTCTTC
>NA|TRBV6-1|NA|TRBJ2-2
CAITGTPRPGMLFF
TGTGCCATAACCGGGACGCCCAGACCGGGGATGCTGTTTTTT
>NA|TRBV6-2/TRBV6-3|NA|TRBJ2-3
CASSYSGENTQYF
TGTGCCAGCAGTTACTCGGGGGAAAATACGCAGTATTTT
>few|TRBV28|NA|TRBJ1-5
CASSWGERQPQHF
TGTGCCAGCAGTTGGGGGGAGCGGCAGCCCCAGCATTTT
>NA|TRBV6-4|TRBD2|TRBJ2-5
CASSPISVASGSLETQYF
TGTGCCAGCAGTCCCATATCCGTGGCTAGCGGGAGTTTGGAGACCCAGTACTTC
>NA|TRBV24-1|TRBD2|TRBJ2-1
CATGGDEQFF
TGTGCCACCGGGGGGGATGAGCAGTTCTTC
>NA|TRBV11-2|NA|TRBJ1-5
CASSLGFNNQPQHF
TGTGCCAGCAGCTTAGGTTTCAACAATCAGCCCCAGCATTTT
>NA|TRBV20-1|NA|TRBJ2-1
CSARRPRNQQFF
TGCAGTGCTAGAAGACCCCGAAACCAGCAGTTCTTC